The TCR beta chain described here comes from a study of identical twins. The CDR3 contains 15 residues. The V and J ends lost 2 bases and 2 bases respectively, with 13 bases between them. Germline CDR1 MNHEY, CDR2 SVGAGI. This clonotype was seen repeatedly, ten times or more. Its cognate antigen is unknown. The study, taken as a whole, reports: The study found weaker excess twin sharing in beta out-of-frame sequences. Partly confounded zero-insertion analyses could result from invariant MAIT and iNKT cells.

A universal primer binding site was introduced by template switching. The final cDNA contained unique molecular identifiers. From the 5' RACE reads, TCRdb called clonotypes with MiXCR, one entry per CDR3 protein. The table has about 160,000 distinct CDR3 sequences, approximately 4% seen once; the top ten hold 8% to 8.5%. No donor was unhealthy or non-Caucasian. The chain joins TRBV6-5 to TRBJ2-7; perhaps TRBD1 as D (6 bases). The specimen was memory T cells sorted from blood. The sequence came from a man between 18 and 29 years old in good health. The CDR3 nucleotides are TGTGCCAGCAGTTACGGGTTACAGGGACCCTACGAGCAGTACTTC. It is translated as CASSYGLQGPYEQYF.